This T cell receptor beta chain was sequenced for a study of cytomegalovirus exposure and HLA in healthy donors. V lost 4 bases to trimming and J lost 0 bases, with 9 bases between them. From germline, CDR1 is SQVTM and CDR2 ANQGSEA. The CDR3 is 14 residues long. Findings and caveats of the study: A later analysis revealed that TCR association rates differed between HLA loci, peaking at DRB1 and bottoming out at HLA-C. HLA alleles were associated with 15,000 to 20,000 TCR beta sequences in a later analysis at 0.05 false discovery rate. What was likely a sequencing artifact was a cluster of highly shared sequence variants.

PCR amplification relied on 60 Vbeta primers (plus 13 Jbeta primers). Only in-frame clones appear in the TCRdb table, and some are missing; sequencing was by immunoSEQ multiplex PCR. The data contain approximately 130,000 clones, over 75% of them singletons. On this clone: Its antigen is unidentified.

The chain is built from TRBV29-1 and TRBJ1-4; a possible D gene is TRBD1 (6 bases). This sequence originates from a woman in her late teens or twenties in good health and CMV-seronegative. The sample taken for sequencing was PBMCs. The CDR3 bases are TGCAGCGTTGTGGACAGCTCAACTAATGAAAAACTGTTTTTT. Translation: CSVVDSSTNEKLFF. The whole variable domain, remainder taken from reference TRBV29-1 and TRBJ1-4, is SAVISQKPSRDICQRGTSLTIQCQVDSQVTMMFWYRQQPGQSLTLIATANQGSEATYESGFVIDKFPISRPNLTFSTLTVSNMSPEDSSIYLCSVVDSSTNEKLFFGSGTQLSVL.